This T cell receptor beta chain was recovered during a study of blood T cell repertoires in COVID-19. At the level of the study: From the United States, Italy and Spain came samples of acute and convalescent COVID-19.

Authors' processing steps: Amplifying reference gene primers gave estimates of nucleated cell counts. The protocol was immunoSEQ multiplex PCR, while the TCRdb copy is restricted to in-frame clones and leaves out a portion. The V and J calls and clone size are taken from that table; D and trimming were inferred from the DNA. Found here are a few hundred thousand clones, 85% of them singletons; the top ten hold around 4.2%. This receptor was identified in a woman aged 45 to 65 with active or convalescent COVID-19. The sequencing sample was made of peripheral blood.

The CDR3: CASSTTGAVADTQYF. In nucleotides, the CDR3 is TGCGCCAGCTCTACGACAGGGGCCGTCGCAGATACGCAGTATTTT. This chain links TRBV10-2 with TRBJ2-3; 8 bases are shared with TRBD1. This CDR3 is 15 amino acids long. V lost 8 bases, J lost 4 bases, and 11 bases stayed unmatched. Germline V lookup: CDR1 WSHSY, CDR2 SAAADI.